This T cell receptor beta chain was retrieved from a study of PD-1 blockade in mismatch repair-deficient tumors. Generated by immunoSEQ multiplex PCR, the TCRdb table keeps only in-frame clones and is missing some. The sample has around 37,000 clones, 65% to 85% seen once; the top ten hold about 1%. This CDR3 has 13 residues. V was pared by 1 base and J by 5 bases, with 1 base of the junction left unmatched. The germline gives CDR1 MNHNS, CDR2 SASEGT. The source was PBMCs, collected around 38 weeks after starting pembrolizumab. The sequence was collected from an adult with mismatch repair-deficient cancer. The chain links TRBV6-1 to TRBJ1-1; 7 bases are a match to TRBD1. CDR3 sequence: CASSEGQGTEAFF. The DNA of the CDR3 is TGTGCCAGCAGTGAAGGACAGGGAACTGAAGCTTTCTTT.